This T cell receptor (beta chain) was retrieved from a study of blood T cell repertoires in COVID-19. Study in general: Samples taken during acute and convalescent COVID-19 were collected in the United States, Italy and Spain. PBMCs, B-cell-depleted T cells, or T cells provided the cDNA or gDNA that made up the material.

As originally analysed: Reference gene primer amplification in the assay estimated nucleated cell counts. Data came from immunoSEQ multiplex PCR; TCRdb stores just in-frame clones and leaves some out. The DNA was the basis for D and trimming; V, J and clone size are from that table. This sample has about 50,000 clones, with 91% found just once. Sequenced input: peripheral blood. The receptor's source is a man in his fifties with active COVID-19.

Here the CDR3 DNA reads TGTGCCAGCAGTGAATCTGTCACCCGAAAGCCGGGGGGAGAGACCCAGTACTTC. Amino acids: CASSESVTRKPGGETQYF. The chain is built from TRBV25-1 and TRBJ2-5; 7 bases are shared with TRBD2. This CDR3 is 18 amino acids long. The V gene end was trimmed by 1 base and the J gene end by 4 bases; junction bases not matched to a gene: 15. CDR1 and CDR2 from the germline V gene are MGHDK and SYGVNS.